The 18 T cell receptor beta chains in this list originate from one sample, sequenced in a study of lymphopenia after photon versus proton radiotherapy. Here immunoSEQ multiplex PCR was the method, and the copy in TCRdb shows in-frame clones only, minus some. The sample includes around 35,000 clones, about 84% of them seen just once. Specimen: peripheral blood, collected from a patient treated with photon-based radiotherapy. All receptors come from a man between 50 and 59 years old with gastric cancer.

V gene TRBV7-8 combines with J gene TRBJ1-4, with 10 bases identical to TRBD1. This CDR3 comprises 16 residues. CDR1 and CDR2 (germline): SGHVS, FQNEAQ. V shed 2 bases and J 6 bases; nucleotides not matched to a gene: 6. CDR3: CASSLRDRGFDEKLFF. CDR3 DNA: TGTGCCAGCAGCTTACGGGACAGGGGCTTTGATGAAAAACTGTTTTTT. Full variable domain (remainder filled in from reference TRBV7-8 and TRBJ1-4): GAGVSQSPRYKVAKRGQDVALRCDPISGHVSLFWYQQALGQGPEFLTYFQNEAQLDKSGLPSDRFFAERPEGSVSTLKIQRTQQEDSAVYLCASSLRDRGFDEKLFFGSGTQLSVL.

The gene calls are TRBV18 and TRBJ2-6; possibly TRBD1 for D (5 bases). V was shortened by 2 bases and J by 0 bases, with 11 bases between the two germline ends. The CDR3 is 17 residues long. CDR1 and CDR2 (germline): KGHSH, LQKENI. The chain's CDR3 is CASSPAGPLSGANVLTF. CDR3 nucleotide sequence: TGTGCCAGCTCACCAGCAGGGCCTCTCTCTGGGGCCAACGTCCTGACTTTC.

The gene calls are TRBV11-2 and TRBJ2-5; TRBD2 might be the D (6 bases). Germline assignment: CDR1 SGHAT and CDR2 FQNNGV. The germline V and J ends were trimmed by 5 bases and 2 bases, with 24 bases remaining between them. This CDR3 is built from 18 residues. The CDR3 loop reads CASSPIRGSRTIQETQYF. The CDR3 DNA reads as TGTGCCAGCAGCCCGATTAGGGGTAGTCGGACTATACAAGAGACCCAGTACTTC.

The chain joins TRBV28 to TRBJ2-3, with 8 bases lining up with TRBD2. Germline CDR1 reads MDHEN; CDR2 reads SYDVKM. The CDR3 covers 15 residues. The trim removed 7 bases at V and 4 bases at J, leaving 10 bases unmatched. This chain's CDR3 is CASTKKREPSDTQYF. The CDR3 coding sequence is TGTGCCAGCACCAAGAAGCGGGAGCCCTCAGATACGCAGTATTTT. Variable domain in full (rest from reference TRBV28 and TRBJ2-3): DVKVTQSSRYLVKRTGEKVFLECVQDMDHENMFWYRQDPGLGLRLIYFSYDVKMKEKGDIPEGYSVSREKKERFSLILESASTNQTSMYLCASTKKREPSDTQYFGPGTRLTVL.

This rearrangement joins TRBV27 to TRBJ2-3; no definite D call. The CDR3 is 15 residues long. V was pared by 2 bases and J by 2 bases, with 11 bases between. Germline assignment: CDR1 MNHEY and CDR2 SMNVEV (reference sequence). The CDR3 here is CASSLRLVFTDTQYF. As DNA, the CDR3 is TGTGCCAGCAGTTTAAGGCTAGTTTTCACAGATACGCAGTATTTT.

Only one count was recorded for this clone. The J gene is TRBJ2-7, the V gene TRBV28; no clear D. V lost 3 bases, J lost 1 base, and 4 bases lay in between. Germline CDR1 is MDHEN and CDR2 is SYDVKM. The length of the CDR3 is 12 residues. This CDR3 is CASSFGSYEQYF. The CDR3 nucleotides are TGTGCCAGCAGTTTTGGGTCCTACGAGCAGTACTTC.

The chain carries TRBV19 and TRBJ2-6; D gene uncertain. This CDR3 region has 13 residues. V lost 4 bases and J lost 3, with 4 bases in between. From germline, CDR1 is LNHDA and CDR2 SQIVND (reference sequence). The CDR3 DNA follows: TGTGCCAGTAGTAGGGGTGGGGCCAACGTCCTGACTTTC. It translates to CASSRGGANVLTF.

The V and J genes are TRBV6-5 and TRBJ2-5; 8 bases are a match to TRBD1. The CDR3 loop spans 13 amino acids. The V segment lost 8 bases and the J segment 5 bases; nucleotides outside the gene matches: 7. Per the germline V gene, CDR1 is MNHEY and CDR2 is SVGAGI. Here the CDR3 reads CASGRGLGETQYF. CDR3 nucleotides: TGTGCCAGCGGCAGGGGGCTAGGGGAGACCCAGTACTTC.

The CDR3 DNA sequence: TGTGCCAGTAGTCCCACTAGCGGGATAGCCTACGAGCAGTACTTC. This codes for CASSPTSGIAYEQYF. V usage is TRBV19 and J usage is TRBJ2-7, with TRBD2 matching over 10 bases. Germline V gives CDR1 LNHDA, CDR2 SQIVND (reference sequence). The length of the CDR3 is 15 residues. V dropped 5 bases and J dropped 2; count of bases not matched to a gene: 6.

The chain carries TRBV4-1 and TRBJ2-7; D possibly corresponds to TRBD1 (5 bases). From germline, CDR1 is MGHRA and CDR2 YSYEKL. The CDR3 is 15 residues long. V lost 1 base, J lost 3 bases, and 13 bases lay in between. CDR3 amino acids: CASSQGVDSIYEQYF. DNA of the CDR3: TGCGCCAGCAGCCAAGGGGTCGACAGTATCTACGAGCAGTACTTC.

The chain joins TRBV5-1 to TRBJ1-4; tentatively, D is TRBD1 (5 bases). This CDR3 contains 15 residues. Trimming took off 4 bases at V and 4 bases at J, with 14 bases between the two ends. CDR1 and CDR2 from the germline V gene are SGHRS and YFSETQ. In DNA form, the CDR3 reads TGCGCCAGCAGCCGGGGGACCCAACTTAATGAAAAACTGTTTTTT. As protein: CASSRGTQLNEKLFF.

This clone was seen just once. This chain's CDR3 is CASSYGTVAQGDGYTF. The CDR3 bases are TGTGCCAGCAGTTATGGGACAGTCGCTCAAGGAGATGGCTACACCTTC. The chain links TRBV6-5 to TRBJ1-2; TRBD1 matches at 7 bases. The trim removed 3 bases at V and 6 bases at J, leaving 13 bases unmatched. Per germline, CDR1 MNHEY and CDR2 SVGAGI. CDR3 length equals 16 residues.

The rearrangement links TRBV15 to TRBJ1-1; 11 positions match TRBD1. Germline V gives CDR1 LNHNV, CDR2 YYDKDF (reference sequence). The length of the CDR3 is 15 residues. V shed 3 bases and J 3 bases; nucleotides not matched to a gene: 3. The CDR3 protein is CATSRDRGRDTEAFF. DNA for the CDR3: TGTGCCACCAGCAGGGACAGGGGGCGTGACACTGAAGCTTTCTTT.

This clone was seen more than once but under ten times. V usage is TRBV5-6 and J usage is TRBJ2-1, with D perhaps TRBD1 (6 bases). CDR3 length: 15 amino acids. V was pared by 4 bases and J by 2 bases, with 13 bases between. Germline V lookup: CDR1 SGHDT, CDR2 YYEEEE. CDR3 sequence reads: CASSRDTGTYNEQFF. The CDR3 DNA reads as TGTGCCAGCAGCCGAGATACAGGGACCTACAATGAGCAGTTCTTC. Complete variable domain (other parts from reference TRBV5-6 and TRBJ2-1): DAGVTQSPTHLIKTRGQQVTLRCSPKSGHDTVSWYQQALGQGPQFIFQYYEEEERQRGNFPDRFSGHQFPNYSSELNVNALLLGDSALYLCASSRDTGTYNEQFFGPGTRLTVL.

The chain has TRBV7-9 and TRBJ2-3; the match to TRBD1 covers 9 bases. The V and J ends lost 5 bases and 6 bases, in that order; junction bases with no gene match: 9. This CDR3 contains 15 residues. Germline V CDR1 and CDR2: SEHNR, FQNEAQ (reference sequence). The CDR3 region is CASSPDRGGSDTQYF. DNA of the CDR3: TGTGCCAGCAGCCCGGACAGGGGAGGATCGGATACGCAGTATTTT.

This sequence joins TRBV6-5 and TRBJ2-6, with TRBD1 matching over 8 bases. Germline V gene data show CDR1 as MNHEY and CDR2 as SVGAGI. V shed 6 bases and J 2 bases; nucleotides not matched to a gene: 3. The length of the CDR3 is 15 residues. The CDR3 region has the DNA TGTGCCAGCAGCGCGGACAGGGCTGGGGCCAACGTCCTGACTTTC. The encoded protein is CASSADRAGANVLTF.

This chain uses TRBV9 with TRBJ2-1; 11 bases match TRBD2. Germline CDR1 and CDR2: SGDLS and YYNGEE. With V trimmed by 0 bases and J by 8 bases, 4 bases remained unmatched. This CDR3 contains 15 residues. The CDR3 DNA is TGTGCCAGCAGCGTAGGTAGCGGGAGGGCCCATGAGCAGTTCTTC. It is translated as CASSVGSGRAHEQFF.

The V gene is TRBV5-6, the J gene TRBJ2-1, with 11 positions matching TRBD2. Germline-derived CDR1 and CDR2 are SGHDT and YYEEEE. The CDR3 is 15 residues long. The J segment lost 4 bases and the V segment lost 3 bases, leaving 3 bases of the junction unmatched. The CDR3 nucleotides are TGTGCCAGCAGCTCCGGGACTAGCGGTTACAATGAGCAGTTCTTC. It translates to CASSSGTSGYNEQFF.